This passage covers 20 T cell receptor beta chains from one sample sequenced in a study of cytomegalovirus exposure and HLA in healthy donors. The study ran its PCR with 60 Vbeta and 13 Jbeta primers. The protocol was immunoSEQ multiplex PCR, while the TCRdb copy is restricted to in-frame clones and leaves out a portion. The table includes over 60,000 clones, about 68% detected once. Sample: PBMCs. Receptors were obtained from a woman aged 25 to 39 in good health and CMV-seropositive.

The CDR3, as DNA: TGTGCCAGCAGTTACTCGATCGAGGGAGAGACCCAGTACTTC. Translated, it gives CASSYSIEGETQYF. V gene TRBV6-6 combines with J gene TRBJ2-5, with a tentative D call TRBD2 (5 bases). CDR3 length: 14 residues. V shed 0 bases and J shed 4 bases, with 9 bases lying between them. Looked up from germline, CDR1 is MNHNY and CDR2 is SVGAGI (reference sequence).

The chain has TRBV6-1 and TRBJ2-5; 7 nucleotides line up with TRBD1. The V and J ends lost 4 bases and 4 bases, in that order; junction bases with no gene match: 9. The CDR3 is 15 residues long. CDR1 is MNHNS and CDR2 is SASEGT in the germline V gene. The CDR3 sequence: CASSAETGRRETQYF. The DNA for the CDR3 is TGTGCCAGCAGTGCGGAGACAGGGCGGCGAGAGACCCAGTACTTC.

The chain has TRBV5-1 and TRBJ2-3; TRBD1 agrees at 7 bases. The CDR3 has 14 residues. Trimming took 3 bases from V and 2 from J; bases not matched to a gene: 3. The germline gives CDR1 SGHRS, CDR2 YFSETQ. CDR3 nucleotide sequence: TGCGCCAGCAGCTGGGGACAGCACACAGATACGCAGTATTTT. As protein: CASSWGQHTDTQYF. The whole variable domain, filled in from reference TRBV5-1 and TRBJ2-3, reads KAGVTQTPRYLIKTRGQQVTLSCSPISGHRSVSWYQQTPGQGLQFLFEYFSETQRNKGNFPGRFSGRQFSNSRSEMNVSTLELGDSALYLCASSWGQHTDTQYFGPGTRLTVL.

As DNA, the CDR3 is TGTGCCAGCAGAGGACAGGGGGCACGAGAGACCCAGTACTTC. Amino acids: CASRGQGARETQYF. This rearrangement joins TRBV25-1 to TRBJ2-5, with TRBD1 matching over 11 bases. The V and J ends lost 6 bases and 4 bases, in that order; junction bases with no gene match: 4. Germline loops: CDR1 MGHDK, CDR2 SYGVNS. The CDR3 spans 14 residues.

The chain has TRBV30 and TRBJ2-5, with D tentatively TRBD2 (5 bases). Looked up from germline, CDR1 is GTSNPN and CDR2 is SVGIG (reference sequence). CDR3 size: 13 residues. The V end lost 1 base, the J end lost 11 bases, and 17 bases lay between the germline ends. The CDR3 reads CAWSDVGLWEQYF. CDR3 bases: TGTGCCTGGAGTGATGTAGGTCTCTGGGAGCAGTACTTC.

J is TRBJ1-2 and V is TRBV11-2; D is undetermined. This CDR3 has 17 residues. The V end lost 5 bases, the J end lost 0 bases, and 19 bases lay between the germline ends. Looked up from germline, CDR1 is SGHAT and CDR2 is FQNNGV. CDR3 protein: CASSPVPRATSNYGYTF. The CDR3 bases are TGTGCCAGCAGCCCCGTGCCGCGAGCTACCTCTAACTATGGCTACACCTTC.

The chain uses TRBV9 and TRBJ2-5; 9 bases match TRBD2. CDR1 is SGDLS, CDR2 YYNGEE, per germline. J gave up 5 bases and V 4 bases, and 9 bases lay outside the gene matches. CDR3 length equals 15 residues. This chain's CDR3 is CASSPSGRPQETQYF. DNA for the CDR3: TGTGCCAGCAGCCCAAGCGGGAGGCCGCAGGAGACCCAGTACTTC.

The genes are TRBV9 and TRBJ2-7, with D possibly being TRBD1 (5 bases). Trimming shortened V by 1 base and J by 5 bases, and 13 bases separated the two germline ends. This CDR3 is 14 amino acids long. Germline CDR1 is SGDLS and CDR2 is YYNGEE. The CDR3 DNA reads as TGTGCCAGCAGCGTATCCGAAGCAGGGAACGAGCAGTACTTC. Protein sequence: CASSVSEAGNEQYF.

This clone was counted only a few times. The genes are TRBV6-5 and TRBJ1-2; 9 bases match TRBD1. The CDR3 contains 14 residues. Germline assignment: CDR1 MNHEY and CDR2 SVGAGI. Trimming cost V 5 bases and J 0 bases; bases outside gene matches: 1. DNA for the CDR3: TGTGCCAGCAGTAGACAGGGGGCTAACTATGGCTACACCTTC. Translating gives CASSRQGANYGYTF.

The V call is TRBV25-1, the J call TRBJ2-1; possible D gene TRBD1, 6 bases. Trimming took off 3 bases at V and 5 bases at J, with 14 bases between the two ends. The CDR3 is 15 residues long. Germline loops: CDR1 MGHDK, CDR2 SYGVNS. The chain's CDR3 is CASSDNRVRNNEQFF. In DNA form, the CDR3 reads TGTGCCAGCAGTGACAACAGGGTTCGGAACAATGAGCAGTTCTTC.

The V and J genes are TRBV9 and TRBJ1-2; D uncertain. CDR1 is SGDLS, CDR2 YYNGEE, per germline. V gave up 7 bases and J gave up 2 bases, with 18 bases separating them. The length of the CDR3 is 15 residues. The CDR3 DNA is TGTGCCAGCCACGCCAATCCTCGGGGAAACTATGGCTACACCTTC. Amino acid sequence: CASHANPRGNYGYTF.

The genes are TRBV28 and TRBJ2-1; possible D gene TRBD2, 5 bases. The V gene's germline CDR1 is MDHEN and CDR2 SYDVKM. Trimming left V 3 bases short and J 4 bases short, with 13 bases between. The CDR3 contains 15 residues. As DNA, the CDR3 is TGTGCCAGCAGTTTGCCTAGCCCGAGATACAATGAGCAGTTCTTC. Translation: CASSLPSPRYNEQFF.

To note about this clone: The sample contains more than one DNA sequence encoding this CDR3. This CDR3 reads CASSPGLAGSNEQFF. DNA of the CDR3: TGCGCCAGCAGCCCGGGACTAGCGGGGTCCAATGAGCAGTTCTTC. The rearrangement links TRBV5-1 to TRBJ2-1; 13 nucleotides agree with TRBD2. The CDR3 length is 15 residues. Germline assignment: CDR1 SGHRS and CDR2 YFSETQ. The V and J ends lost 4 bases and 6 bases, in that order; junction bases with no gene match: 4.

The rearrangement uses TRBV5-1 and TRBJ1-1, with a possible D match to TRBD1 (6 bases). CDR3 length equals 14 residues. V lost 0 bases and J 7 bases, leaving 13 bases between the germline ends. Germline V gene lookup returns CDR1 SGHRS and CDR2 YFSETQ. The CDR3 here is CASSLVVYRVEAFF. The CDR3 bases are TGCGCCAGCAGCTTGGTCGTTTACAGGGTTGAAGCTTTCTTT. The full variable domain, in which reference TRBV5-1 and TRBJ1-1 provide the parts outside the CDR3, is KAGVTQTPRYLIKTRGQQVTLSCSPISGHRSVSWYQQTPGQGLQFLFEYFSETQRNKGNFPGRFSGRQFSNSRSEMNVSTLELGDSALYLCASSLVVYRVEAFFGQGTRLTVV.

Turning to this clone: The junction departs from the called germline gene at one end, perhaps through a read error. The rearrangement links TRBV7-7 to TRBJ2-1; possibly TRBD1 for D (6 bases). From germline, CDR1 is SSHAT and CDR2 FNYEAQ (reference sequence). This CDR3 is built from 20 residues. The CDR3 nucleotides read TGTGCTAGCAGCTGGTCGGGCGTTACAGGGTATGAGGAGTCCTACAATGAGCAGTTCTTC. It yields the protein CASSWSGVTGYEESYNEQFF. The whole variable domain, filled in from reference TRBV7-7 and TRBJ2-1, reads GAGVSQSPRYKVTKRGQDVTLRCDPISSHATLYWYQQALGQGPEFLTYFNYEAQPDKSGLPSDRFSAERPEGSISTLTIQRTEQRDSAMYRCASSWSGVTGYEESYNEQFFGPGTRLTVL.

CDR3 nucleotides: TGTGCCAGCAGTGCCAGGGGGACCCAGTACTTC. Protein product: CASSARGTQYF. The chain recombines TRBV2 with TRBJ2-5; D is possibly TRBD1 (6 bases). The CDR3 totals 11 residues. Trimming pared 4 bases from V and 7 bases from J, leaving 7 bases between. CDR1 and CDR2 from the germline V gene are SNHLY and FYNNEI.

CDR3 coding DNA: TGTGCCAGCAGGACAGGGATTGAAGCTTTCTTT. As protein: CASRTGIEAFF. The J gene is TRBJ1-1, the V gene TRBV28; 7 bases are a match to TRBD1. The CDR3 has 11 amino acids. Trimming removed 6 bases from V and 7 bases from J; junction bases left unmatched: 2. Germline CDR1 MDHEN, CDR2 SYDVKM. Complete variable domain (other parts from reference TRBV28 and TRBJ1-1): DVKVTQSSRYLVKRTGEKVFLECVQDMDHENMFWYRQDPGLGLRLIYFSYDVKMKEKGDIPEGYSVSREKKERFSLILESASTNQTSMYLCASRTGIEAFFGQGTRLTVV.

This clone was recorded only once. V gene TRBV11-2 combines with J gene TRBJ1-2; the match to TRBD1 covers 9 bases. After removal of 3 bases from V and 6 bases from J, the junction contained 11 bases not matched to a gene. This CDR3 has 16 residues. Germline lookup yields CDR1 SGHAT and CDR2 FQNNGV. The CDR3 coding sequence is TGTGCCAGCAGCTTTAGCCGGGACAGGGTATCTCATGGCTACACCTTC. Translation: CASSFSRDRVSHGYTF.

The DNA for the CDR3 is TGTGCCAGCAGTTTATGGGTGGGGCCCAATCAGCCCCAGCATTTT. This translates into CASSLWVGPNQPQHF. This chain joins TRBV28 and TRBJ1-5, with TRBD1 as a possible D gene (5 bases). The V gene lost 0 bases and the J gene lost 3 bases, with 9 bases spanning the gap. There are 15 residues in the CDR3. Germline CDR1 MDHEN, CDR2 SYDVKM. Filled out from reference TRBV28 and TRBJ1-5, the complete variable domain reads DVKVTQSSRYLVKRTGEKVFLECVQDMDHENMFWYRQDPGLGLRLIYFSYDVKMKEKGDIPEGYSVSREKKERFSLILESASTNQTSMYLCASSLWVGPNQPQHFGDGTRLSIL.

This clone appeared many times. V is TRBV11-2 and J is TRBJ2-7; 7 nucleotides line up with TRBD1. Trimming removed 6 bases from V and 3 bases from J; junction bases left unmatched: 11. From germline, CDR1 is SGHAT and CDR2 FQNNGV. The CDR3 is 15 amino acids. CDR3 amino acids: CASRDHRDRDYEQYF. As DNA, the CDR3 is TGTGCCAGCAGAGATCACCGGGACAGAGACTACGAGCAGTACTTC.